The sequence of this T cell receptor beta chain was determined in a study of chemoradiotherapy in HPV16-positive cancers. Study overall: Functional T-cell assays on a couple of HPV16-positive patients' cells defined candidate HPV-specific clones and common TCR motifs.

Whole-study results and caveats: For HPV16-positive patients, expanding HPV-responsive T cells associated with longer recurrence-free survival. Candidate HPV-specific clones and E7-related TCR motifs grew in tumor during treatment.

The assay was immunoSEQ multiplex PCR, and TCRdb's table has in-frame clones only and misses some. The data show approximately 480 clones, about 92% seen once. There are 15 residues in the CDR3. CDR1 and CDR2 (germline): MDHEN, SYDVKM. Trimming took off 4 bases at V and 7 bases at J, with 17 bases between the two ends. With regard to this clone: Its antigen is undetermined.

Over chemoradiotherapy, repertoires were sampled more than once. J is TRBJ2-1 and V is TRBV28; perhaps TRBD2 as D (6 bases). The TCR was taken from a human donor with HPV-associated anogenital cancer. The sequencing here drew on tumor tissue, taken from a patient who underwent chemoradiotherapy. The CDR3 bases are TGTGCCAGCAGTTCGAGGGACTTCCGCGGGAATGAGCAGTTCTTC. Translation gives CASSSRDFRGNEQFF. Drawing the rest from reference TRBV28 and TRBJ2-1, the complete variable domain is DVKVTQSSRYLVKRTGEKVFLECVQDMDHENMFWYRQDPGLGLRLIYFSYDVKMKEKGDIPEGYSVSREKKERFSLILESASTNQTSMYLCASSSRDFRGNEQFFGPGTRLTVL.